These 31 T cell receptor beta chains originate from one sample sequenced in a study of metastatic and nonmetastatic thyroid tumors. Until they underwent thyroid surgery, no patient had received any treatment. Using MiXCR, TCRdb re-called clones from the PCR reads. The repertoire includes about 40,000 clones, approximately 10% of them detected once, and less than 25% sits in the top ten. The material sequenced was blood. The receptors were gathered from a female donor with papillary thyroid cancer or a benign thyroid nodule (not recorded which). Some clones in this sample may be carry-over from other donors' samples.

This sequence joins TRBV20-1 and TRBJ1-1; a weak D match, TRBD1 (6 bases). The CDR3 covers 13 residues. Between the trimmed V and J ends, which lost 5 bases and 4 bases, there was a span of 14 bases. Germline loops: CDR1 DFQATT, CDR2 SNEGSKA (reference sequence). Here the CDR3 reads CSAPEGGGTEAFF. The DNA for the CDR3 is TGCAGTGCTCCAGAGGGGGGGGGCACTGAAGCTTTCTTT.

At least ten counts were recorded for this clone. The chain combines TRBV15 with TRBJ2-2, with D possibly being TRBD2 (6 bases). This CDR3 has 16 residues. The germline V gene has CDR1 LNHNV and CDR2 YYDKDF (reference sequence). V lost 1 base, J lost 3 bases, and 12 bases lay in between. Written as DNA, the CDR3 is TGTGCCACCAGCAGAGGACTAGTTAGTTACACCGGGGAGCTGTTTTTT. Protein sequence: CATSRGLVSYTGELFF. Full variable domain (missing parts from reference TRBV15 and TRBJ2-2): DAMVIQNPRYQVTQFGKPVTLSCSQTLNHNVMYWYQQKSSQAPKLLFHYYDKDFNNEADTPDNFQSRRPNTSFCFLDIRSPGLGDTAMYLCATSRGLVSYTGELFFGEGSRLTVL.

This clone occurred many times. The chain joins TRBV4-3 to TRBJ1-5, with TRBD1 as a possible D gene (6 bases). The germline V gene has CDR1 LGHNA and CDR2 YSLEER. V lost 0 bases, J lost 2 bases, and 14 bases lay in between. This CDR3 spans 17 amino acids. CDR3 sequence: CASSQDAGRGGNQPQHF. CDR3 coding DNA: TGCGCCAGCAGCCAAGATGCTGGGAGGGGGGGCAATCAGCCCCAGCATTTT.

This clone was observed at least ten times. The chain uses TRBV5-1 and TRBJ2-5; TRBD2 might be the D (6 bases). The germline CDR1 and CDR2 sequences are SGHRS and YFSETQ. The CDR3 contains 17 residues. Trimming shortened V by 0 bases and J by 0 bases, and 15 bases separated the two germline ends. CDR3 sequence reads: CASSLVGGTTYQETQYF. CDR3 coding DNA: TGCGCCAGCAGCTTGGTGGGCGGGACGACGTACCAAGAGACCCAGTACTTC.

This clone was recorded at least ten times. The CDR3 here is CASSLDGSNQPQHF. The CDR3 coding sequence is TGCGCCAGCAGCTTGGACGGTAGCAATCAGCCCCAGCATTTT. V is TRBV5-1 and J is TRBJ1-5; D is uncertain. Looked up from germline, CDR1 is SGHRS and CDR2 is YFSETQ. The CDR3 runs 14 residues. Trimming took 0 bases from V and 0 from J, leaving 4 bases between them. The whole variable domain, filled in from reference TRBV5-1 and TRBJ1-5, reads KAGVTQTPRYLIKTRGQQVTLSCSPISGHRSVSWYQQTPGQGLQFLFEYFSETQRNKGNFPGRFSGRQFSNSRSEMNVSTLELGDSALYLCASSLDGSNQPQHFGDGTRLSIL.

This clone was recorded at least ten times. V usage is TRBV9 and J usage is TRBJ2-1; tentatively, D is TRBD1 or TRBD2 (6 bases each). V was trimmed by 4 bases and J by 7 bases, leaving 18 bases between them. Germline V CDR1 and CDR2: SGDLS, YYNGEE. The CDR3 loop spans 15 amino acids. The CDR3 DNA follows: TGTGCCAGCAGCCCAGGGTCGGGGGCGATAAATGAGCAGTTCTTC. Translation gives CASSPGSGAINEQFF.

This clone came up many times. The V call is TRBV10-3, the J call TRBJ2-1, with a tentative D call TRBD2 (5 bases). CDR3 length: 14 residues. Germline V gene sequence: CDR1 ENHRY, CDR2 SYGVKD. V was cut by 4 bases and J by 5 bases, with 12 bases left in between. The CDR3 loop is CAISGTGQHNEQFF. CDR3 nucleotide sequence: TGTGCCATCAGTGGGACTGGCCAACACAATGAGCAGTTCTTC.

This clone was detected many times. V and J are TRBV7-8 and TRBJ2-1; possibly TRBD2 for D (6 bases). Germline V gene sequence: CDR1 SGHVS, CDR2 FQNEAQ. The V end was cut by 1 base, the J end by 7 bases, with 14 bases between. CDR3 size: 15 residues. CDR3 nucleotides: TGTGCCAGCAGCTTAGTGGGGGTAGCGGTTAATGAGCAGTTCTTC. Encoded protein: CASSLVGVAVNEQFF. The whole variable domain, filled in from reference TRBV7-8 and TRBJ2-1, reads GAGVSQSPRYKVAKRGQDVALRCDPISGHVSLFWYQQALGQGPEFLTYFQNEAQLDKSGLPSDRFFAERPEGSVSTLKIQRTQQEDSAVYLCASSLVGVAVNEQFFGPGTRLTVL.

This clone was seen many times. The chain links TRBV11-2 to TRBJ2-7, with 10 bases aligning to TRBD2. J gave up 3 bases and V 5 bases, and 4 bases lay outside the gene matches. The germline gives CDR1 SGHAT, CDR2 FQNNGV. The CDR3 length is 14 residues. The CDR3 spells CASSPGLASYEQYF. The CDR3 DNA sequence: TGTGCCAGCAGCCCGGGACTAGCGAGCTACGAGCAGTACTTC.

This clone showed up many times. The chain combines TRBV2 with TRBJ2-2; D unresolved. The CDR3 is 14 residues long. The germline V gene encodes CDR1 SNHLY and CDR2 FYNNEI. V gave up 6 bases and J gave up 0 bases, with 8 bases separating them. The CDR3 region is CASSLGTNTGELFF. CDR3 bases: TGTGCCAGCAGCCTCGGAACGAACACCGGGGAGCTGTTTTTT.

This clone was recorded at least ten times. This chain joins TRBV2 and TRBJ1-2; no firm D call. Looked up from germline, CDR1 is SNHLY and CDR2 is FYNNEI. Trimming shortened V by 7 bases and J by 4 bases, and 16 bases separated the two germline ends. CDR3 length: 14 amino acids. This CDR3 reads CASKPGVNLYGYTF. CDR3 DNA sequence: TGTGCCAGCAAACCTGGGGTGAACCTCTATGGCTACACCTTC. Full variable domain (rest looked up from reference TRBV2 and TRBJ1-2): EPEVTQTPSHQVTQMGQEVILRCVPISNHLYFYWYRQILGQKVEFLVSFYNNEISEKSEIFDDQFSVERPDGSNFTLKIRSTKLEDSAMYFCASKPGVNLYGYTFGSGTRLTVV.

The table lists this clone with many counts. This rearrangement joins TRBV12-3 or TRBV12-4 to TRBJ1-6; weak D call: TRBD1 (5 bases). The CDR3 spans 13 residues. V shed 5 bases and J shed 13 bases, with 15 bases lying between them. The chain's CDR3 is CASSPGGVAPLHF. The CDR3 DNA is TGTGCCAGCAGTCCCGGGGGGGTCGCCCCCCTCCACTTT.

This clone was seen more than once but under ten times. A much larger clone differs by one base, so this may be a read error. V and J are TRBV18 and TRBJ2-1, with TRBD2 matching 7 bases. Per the germline V gene, CDR1 is KGHSH and CDR2 is LQKENI. This CDR3 has 16 amino acids. Here the CDR3 DNA reads TGTACCAGCTCACCACCTTGGGGGGGCTCCTACAATGAGCAGTTCTTC. It yields the protein CTSSPPWGGSYNEQFF. The variable domain in full, with the rest retrieved from reference TRBV18 and TRBJ2-1, is NAGVMQNPRHLVRRRGQEARLRCSPMKGHSHVYWYRQLPEEGLKFMVYLQKENIIDESGMPKERFSAEFPKEGPSILRIQQVVRGDSAAYFCTSSPPWGGSYNEQFFGPGTRLTVL.

The table lists this clone with many counts. A much larger clone sits a single nucleotide away, making a read error possible. This chain joins TRBV5-5 and TRBJ2-7; no definite D call. Germline V gene data show CDR1 as SGHKS and CDR2 as YYEKEE (reference sequence). The CDR3 is 14 residues long. This CDR3 is CASSRLGQVVERYF. The CDR3 region has the DNA TGTGCCAGCAGCCGGCTTGGGCAGGTCGTAGAGCGGTACTTC.

This clone has at least ten counts. The chain carries TRBV28 and TRBJ2-2; TRBD1 or TRBD2 may be the D gene (6 bases each). CDR3 size: 15 residues. The V end was cut by 8 bases, the J end by 3 bases, with 16 bases between. Germline-derived CDR1 and CDR2 are MDHEN and SYDVKM. The CDR3 DNA reads as TGTGCCAGCCGTTCGGGGGCTCGTGACACCGGGGAGCTGTTTTTT. This translates into CASRSGARDTGELFF.

Ten or more counts support this clone. CDR3 loop: CASAPTGPSILGGNTIYF. The DNA for the CDR3 is TGTGCCAGCGCGCCGACCGGGCCTTCCATCCTCGGTGGAAACACCATATATTTT. This chain links TRBV18 with TRBJ1-3; D remains unclear. From germline, CDR1 is KGHSH and CDR2 LQKENI. With 8 bases removed from V and 3 bases from J, the gap between germline ends came to 26 bases. The CDR3 is 18 amino acids.

The sample holds many counts of this clone. The genes are TRBV7-2 and TRBJ2-3, with D possibly being TRBD1 (6 bases). CDR1 and CDR2 from the germline V gene are SGHTA and FQGNSA. The length of the CDR3 is 17 residues. Trimming took off 5 bases at V and 2 bases at J, with 20 bases between the two ends. In nucleotides, the CDR3 is TGTGCCAGCAGCGTACAAACAGGGACCTTTTTCACAGATACGCAGTATTTT. Its protein is CASSVQTGTFFTDTQYF.

This clone has ten or more counts. The chain uses TRBV11-1 and TRBJ2-1; D may be TRBD1 (6 bases). In germline, CDR1 is SGHAT, CDR2 FQDESV (reference sequence). Trimming stripped 1 base from V and 2 bases from J, with 12 bases between. This CDR3 region has 16 residues. Here the CDR3 reads CASSLGPGTPYNEQFF. CDR3 in DNA: TGTGCCAGCAGCTTAGGACCCGGGACACCCTACAATGAGCAGTTCTTC.

This clone was counted at least ten times. The rearrangement joins TRBV19 to TRBJ2-1, with 10 bases identical to TRBD2. There are 15 residues in the CDR3. Germline V gene data show CDR1 as LNHDA and CDR2 as SQIVND (reference sequence). V shed 5 bases and J 9 bases; nucleotides not matched to a gene: 10. Here the CDR3 reads CASSWTSGASTEQFF. CDR3 DNA sequence: TGTGCCAGTAGTTGGACTAGCGGAGCCTCCACTGAGCAGTTCTTC.

At least ten counts were recorded for this clone. This chain joins TRBV7-3 and TRBJ2-5; weak D call: TRBD1 (6 bases). CDR1 is SGHTA, CDR2 FQGTGA, per germline. The CDR3 loop spans 14 amino acids. Trimming left V 5 bases short and J 1 base short, with 11 bases between. CDR3: CASSPTGLQETQYF. The CDR3 nucleotides are TGTGCCAGCAGCCCAACAGGGCTCCAAGAGACCCAGTACTTC.

This clone was counted many times. V is TRBV7-2 and J is TRBJ1-6; 9 bases fit TRBD1. The CDR3 is made up of 17 amino acids. V dropped 6 bases and J dropped 1; count of bases not matched to a gene: 7. The germline V gene encodes CDR1 SGHTA and CDR2 FQGNSA. CDR3 nucleotide sequence: TGTGCCAGCAGGGGGACACAGGGGGCTTCCTATAATTCACCCCTCCACTTT. The encoded protein is CASRGTQGASYNSPLHF.

There are many counts of this clone. Other DNA sequences from this sample encode an identical CDR3 as well. CDR3 residues: CASSPGPNTEAFF. In nucleotides, the CDR3 is TGTGCCAGCAGCCCCGGGCCGAACACTGAAGCTTTCTTT. J is TRBJ1-1 and V is TRBV11-3; D remains ambiguous. V was trimmed by 5 bases and J by 1 base, leaving 8 bases between them. The CDR3 runs to 13 residues. Germline V lookup: CDR1 SGHNT, CDR2 YENEEA.

At least ten counts were recorded for this clone. V usage is TRBV18 and J usage is TRBJ1-6; 9 nucleotides line up with TRBD1. Germline trimming cut 6 bases from V and 9 bases from J; bases unmatched to any gene: 3. CDR1 KGHSH and CDR2 LQKENI come from the germline V gene. This CDR3 has 13 amino acids. The CDR3 spells CASSDRGSSPLHF. The CDR3, as DNA: TGTGCCAGCTCGGACAGGGGTAGTTCACCCCTCCACTTT.

This clone was detected many times. The J gene is TRBJ2-1, the V gene TRBV28; 10 bases map to TRBD2. The V gene end was trimmed by 6 bases and the J gene end by 3 bases; junction bases not matched to a gene: 2. Germline values: CDR1 MDHEN, CDR2 SYDVKM. This CDR3 has 14 residues. CDR3 sequence: CASRLAGNYNEQFF. Written as DNA, the CDR3 is TGTGCCAGCAGACTAGCGGGAAACTACAATGAGCAGTTCTTC.

A word on this clone: Possible read error: a much larger clone is one base away. Other DNA sequences within the sample encode an identical CDR3. The chain has TRBV6-2 or TRBV6-3 and TRBJ2-5; D is ambiguous. Trimming stripped 7 bases from V and 5 bases from J, with 14 bases between. This CDR3 is built from 13 residues. The germline V gene encodes CDR1 MNHEY and CDR2 SVGEGT. CDR3 in amino acids: CASIPQTQETQYF. CDR3 nucleotide sequence: TGTGCCAGCATCCCCCAGACCCAGGAGACCCAGTACTTC.

At least ten counts were recorded for this clone. V usage is TRBV3-1 and J usage is TRBJ2-1, with D possibly TRBD1 on 6 matching bases. This CDR3 spans 17 amino acids. The V gene lost 4 bases and the J gene lost 0 bases, with 16 bases spanning the gap. CDR1 is LGHDT and CDR2 is YNNKEL in the germline V gene (reference sequence). CDR3 sequence (DNA): TGTGCCAGCAGCCCTCAGGGGCAGCGGTTCTCCTACAATGAGCAGTTCTTC. Translated: CASSPQGQRFSYNEQFF.

In its sample, this clone was seen many times. The genes are TRBV7-9 and TRBJ2-2; TRBD1 matches 7 bases. J lost 5 bases, V lost 5 bases, and 5 bases had no gene match. Per germline, CDR1 SEHNR and CDR2 FQNEAQ (reference sequence). The CDR3 loop spans 14 amino acids. CDR3 protein: CASSPQQGTGELFF. CDR3 DNA sequence: TGTGCCAGCAGCCCCCAACAGGGGACCGGGGAGCTGTTTTTT.

This clone was observed many times. The rearrangement uses TRBV4-2 and TRBJ2-1, with D possibly being TRBD1 (7 bases). The CDR3 runs 13 residues. V lost 0 bases and J 13 bases, leaving 13 bases between the germline ends. Germline values: CDR1 LGHNA, CDR2 YNFKEQ. CDR3 in amino acids: CASSQEGGGTQFF. As DNA, the CDR3 is TGTGCCAGCAGCCAAGAAGGGGGCGGGACTCAGTTCTTC.

This clone was picked up many times. The J gene is TRBJ2-5, the V gene TRBV15; 7 positions match TRBD1. The junction had 3 bases not matched to a gene; V was cut back by 0 bases and J by 5 bases. The CDR3 length is 14 residues. Germline V gene lookup returns CDR1 LNHNV and CDR2 YYDKDF (reference sequence). The CDR3 DNA follows: TGTGCCACCAGCAGAGATCGCAGGGGGGAGACCCAGTACTTC. Translating it yields CATSRDRRGETQYF. The entire variable domain, with the rest obtained from reference TRBV15 and TRBJ2-5, is as follows: DAMVIQNPRYQVTQFGKPVTLSCSQTLNHNVMYWYQQKSSQAPKLLFHYYDKDFNNEADTPDNFQSRRPNTSFCFLDIRSPGLGDTAMYLCATSRDRRGETQYFGPGTRLLVL.

This clone was counted only a few times. This rearrangement joins TRBV28 to TRBJ1-2; tentatively, D is TRBD1 (5 bases). The CDR3 sequence is 13 residues long. Germline V gives CDR1 MDHEN, CDR2 SYDVKM. V shed 4 bases and J shed 4 bases, with 10 bases lying between them. The CDR3 DNA reads TGTGCCAGCAGTTCTACAGGACGCTATGGCTACACCTTC. Amino acids: CASSSTGRYGYTF.

This clone was seen at least ten times. The V call is TRBV20-1, the J call TRBJ2-3; D tentatively fits TRBD1 or TRBD2 (5 bases each). The CDR3 totals 15 residues. Germline CDR1 reads DFQATT; CDR2 reads SNEGSKA (reference sequence). V lost 2 bases and J 10 bases, leaving 22 bases between the germline ends. This CDR3 is CSARPSAGTPGAQYF. The DNA of the CDR3 is TGCAGTGCTAGACCATCCGCCGGGACCCCGGGCGCGCAGTATTTT.